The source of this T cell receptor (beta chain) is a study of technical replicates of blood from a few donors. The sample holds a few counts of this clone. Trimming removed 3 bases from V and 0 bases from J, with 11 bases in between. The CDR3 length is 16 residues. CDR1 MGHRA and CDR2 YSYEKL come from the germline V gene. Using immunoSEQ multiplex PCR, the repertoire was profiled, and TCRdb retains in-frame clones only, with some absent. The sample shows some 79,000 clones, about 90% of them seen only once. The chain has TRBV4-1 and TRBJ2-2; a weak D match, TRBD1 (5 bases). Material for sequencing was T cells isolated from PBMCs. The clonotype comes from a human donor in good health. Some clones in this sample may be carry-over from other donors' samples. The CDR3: CASSHPREPNTGELFF. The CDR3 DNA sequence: TGCGCCAGCAGCCATCCCAGGGAACCGAACACCGGGGAGCTGTTTTTT.